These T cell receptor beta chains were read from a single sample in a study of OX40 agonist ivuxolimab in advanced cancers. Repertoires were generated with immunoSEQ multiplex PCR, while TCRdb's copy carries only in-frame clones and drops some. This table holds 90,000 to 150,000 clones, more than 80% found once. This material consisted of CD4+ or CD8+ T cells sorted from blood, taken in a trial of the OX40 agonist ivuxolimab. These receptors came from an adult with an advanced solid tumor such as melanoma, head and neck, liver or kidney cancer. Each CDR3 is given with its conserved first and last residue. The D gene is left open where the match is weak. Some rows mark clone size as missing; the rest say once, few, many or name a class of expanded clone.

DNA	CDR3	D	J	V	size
TGTGCCAGCAGTGGCGGGGGGCCGACGGAAGATACGCAGTATTTT	CASSGGGPTEDTQYF	TRBD2	TRBJ2-3	TRBV27	once
TGTGCCAGCAGCGTAGGAGAGTCACCCCTCCACTTT	CASSVGESPLHF	-	TRBJ1-6	TRBV9	-
TGTGCCAGTAACACTGAAGCTTTCTTT	CASNTEAFF	-	TRBJ1-1	TRBV28	few
TGTGCCAGCAGTGAAGCGCGGACGGCTACCAATGAGCAGTTCTTC	CASSEARTATNEQFF	-	TRBJ2-1	TRBV2	-
TGCGCCAGCAGCCAAGATCGGGGAGTTAGGGGAGAGCAGTACTTC	CASSQDRGVRGEQYF	-	TRBJ2-7	TRBV4-3	-
TGTGCCAGCAGTGAAGCACTCAGGGGGTCGGATACGCAGTATTTT	CASSEALRGSDTQYF	TRBD1	TRBJ2-3	TRBV2	-
TGTGCCAGCAGTTCCACAGGGGTGGTTGGCTACACCTTC	CASSSTGVVGYTF	TRBD1	TRBJ1-2	TRBV28	-
TGTGCCAGCAGCGTAGGTCTGGGGTTGGCGGACACTGAAGCTTTCTTT	CASSVGLGLADTEAFF	-	TRBJ1-1	TRBV9	-
TGTGCCAGTAGCGTAGCGCCCAGAAACACCGGGGAGCTGTTTTTT	CASSVAPRNTGELFF	-	TRBJ2-2	TRBV9	-
TGCGCCAGCAGCCTGGAGGGGAACTATGGCTACACCTTC	CASSLEGNYGYTF	-	TRBJ1-2	TRBV5-1	-
TGCGCCAGCAGTCAGCGTGACCGGGCCACCGAGCAGTACTTC	CASSQRDRATEQYF	-	TRBJ2-7	TRBV23-1	-
TGTGCCAGCAGGTACCCCGGGACAGAAGCCGGTGGCTACACCTTC	CASRYPGTEAGGYTF	TRBD1	TRBJ1-2	TRBV6-5	once
TGTGCCAGCAGCTTAGCTGGGGGTGGAAACACCATATATTTT	CASSLAGGGNTIYF	-	TRBJ1-3	TRBV7-2	-
TGCGCCAGCAGCTTGGTCTCTGGGGCCAACGTCCTGACTTTC	CASSLVSGANVLTF	-	TRBJ2-6	TRBV5-1	-
TGTGCCAGCTCACCACCCGCCTTCACAGATACGCAGTATTTT	CASSPPAFTDTQYF	-	TRBJ2-3	TRBV18	-
TGCAGCGTTGAGGTCGGGGGGGCGGAGACCCAGTACTTC	CSVEVGGAETQYF	TRBD2	TRBJ2-5	TRBV29-1	-
TGTGCCAGCAGTCACAGTAGTTCACCCCTCCACTTT	CASSHSSSPLHF	-	TRBJ1-6	TRBV6-5	-
TGTGCCTGGGAGCAGGGGGCCGGGGAGACCCAGTACTTC	CAWEQGAGETQYF	TRBD1	TRBJ2-5	TRBV30	-
TGTGCTAGCAGCTTACGGTCTAGGACTGGGGGAGGCACAGATACGCAGTATTTT	CASSLRSRTGGGTDTQYF	-	TRBJ2-3	TRBV7-7	-
TGTGCCAGCAGTTACTCCGGGGCGGCCACCGGGGAGCTGTTTTTT	CASSYSGAATGELFF	-	TRBJ2-2	TRBV6-6	-
TGTGCCAGCAGCCGGACTAGCGGGGGGAAATCTCACGAGCAGTACTTC	CASSRTSGGKSHEQYF	TRBD2	TRBJ2-7	TRBV11-2	-
TGTGCCAGTAGTCTTCTCCTGGGTCGGGGGACCGGTTACGGGGAGCTGTTTTTT	CASSLLLGRGTGYGELFF	-	TRBJ2-2	TRBV19	-
TGTGCCAGTAGTATCGACAGGGGCCGCTACGAGCAGTACTTC	CASSIDRGRYEQYF	TRBD1	TRBJ2-7	TRBV19	-
TGTGCCAGCAGCTTGGGAGGGGCTGGAAACACCATATATTTT	CASSLGGAGNTIYF	-	TRBJ1-3	TRBV5-6	once
TGTGCCAGCAGCTTAATTCTCGGGGAGACCCAGTACTTC	CASSLILGETQYF	-	TRBJ2-5	TRBV7-3	-
TGTGCCAGCAGCTTAGTGGGGCTAGACTTTTCTGGGGCCAACGTCCTGACTTTC	CASSLVGLDFSGANVLTF	-	TRBJ2-6	TRBV7-8	few
TGTGCCAGCAGTTCCCCCCTAGGGAGGGCCCGCGGCCGCAATCAGCCCCAGCATTTT	CASSSPLGRARGRNQPQHF	-	TRBJ1-5	TRBV6-7	-
TGTGCCAGCAGCGTAGCGGGGAGCGAGCAGTACTTC	CASSVAGSEQYF	-	TRBJ2-7	TRBV9	-
TGTGCCAGCAGCAAACAGGGGGCCGGAATTGGCTACACCTTC	CASSKQGAGIGYTF	TRBD1	TRBJ1-2	TRBV5-8	-
TGTGCCAGCAGTTTATTCCCAGTCTTCTCGGGACAGAAGTCCTACGAGCAGTACTTC	CASSLFPVFSGQKSYEQYF	TRBD1	TRBJ2-7	TRBV28	-
TGTGCCAGCAGCAGGTCCGGGACTAGCGGCTACAATGAGCAGTTCTTC	CASSRSGTSGYNEQFF	TRBD2	TRBJ2-1	TRBV9	-
TGTGCCAGCAGTCCGGGGGGTCGGGATGAAGCTTTCTTT	CASSPGGRDEAFF	-	TRBJ1-1	TRBV6-1	-
TGTGCCAGCAGTTATTACTATGGCTACACCTTC	CASSYYYGYTF	-	TRBJ1-2	TRBV6-6	-
TGTGCCAGCAGCTTAGTCCCAGCTGACACTGAAGCTTTCTTT	CASSLVPADTEAFF	-	TRBJ1-1	TRBV7-2	-
TGTGCCAGCAGTGGACAGGTCTTTACTGGAAACACCATATATTTT	CASSGQVFTGNTIYF	TRBD1	TRBJ1-3	TRBV7-2	-
TGTGCCAGCAGCATGACAGGGGGGAACACTGAAGCTTTCTTT	CASSMTGGNTEAFF	TRBD1	TRBJ1-1	TRBV7-2	-
TGTGCCAGCAGCCTCTCAGGGGCGGCCGGGGAGCTGTTTTTT	CASSLSGAAGELFF	-	TRBJ2-2	TRBV9	-
TGTGCCAGCAGCTTAGTCTGGGGCGGTGGAAACACCATATATTTT	CASSLVWGGGNTIYF	-	TRBJ1-3	TRBV7-2	-
TGTGCCAGCAGTTACACGATTCGTAGCCCATGGGATGGCTACACCTTC	CASSYTIRSPWDGYTF	-	TRBJ1-2	TRBV6-5	-
TGTGCCTGGAGTGTGGGAGGCACAGATACGCAGTATTTT	CAWSVGGTDTQYF	-	TRBJ2-3	TRBV30	-
TGTGCCAGCAGCTTGGCTCAGGGCTCTGGAAACACCATATATTTT	CASSLAQGSGNTIYF	-	TRBJ1-3	TRBV5-4	-
TGTGCCATCAGTCCCCCGGGACCGGTCTATGGCTACACCTTC	CAISPPGPVYGYTF	-	TRBJ1-2	TRBV10-3	-
TGCGCCAGCAGCCCCTTGGGGGCGCAGGGCTACACCTTC	CASSPLGAQGYTF	-	TRBJ1-2	TRBV5-1	-
TGTGCCAGTAGTGGACTAGCGGGGGCCGGGGAGCTGTTTTTT	CASSGLAGAGELFF	TRBD2	TRBJ2-2	TRBV19	-
TGTGCCAGCAGCTTAGCTCGGGCCGGCACAGATACGCAGTATTTT	CASSLARAGTDTQYF	-	TRBJ2-3	TRBV7-2	-
TGTGCCAGCGGGGGGGAATTGGGCTCCTATAATTCACCCCTCCACTTT	CASGGELGSYNSPLHF	-	TRBJ1-6	TRBV25-1	-
TGTGCCAGTAGTATCCAACAGGGGAGGGATCAGCCCCAGCATTTT	CASSIQQGRDQPQHF	TRBD1	TRBJ1-5	TRBV19	few
TGTGCCAGCAGTTATGGGTGGGTTAGGTCCTACAATGAGCAGTTCTTC	CASSYGWVRSYNEQFF	-	TRBJ2-1	TRBV6-5	-
TGCGCCAGCAGCGTCAACCGGGACAGGGCTCTCTACGAGCAGTACTTC	CASSVNRDRALYEQYF	TRBD1	TRBJ2-7	TRBV5-1	once
TGCGGGGCGAGGGACCCTGAAAAACTGTTTTTT	CGARDPEKLFF	-	TRBJ1-4	TRBV29-1	-
TGTGCCAGCAGTTACGGGACAGGGGGCCCAGATACGCAGTATTTT	CASSYGTGGPDTQYF	TRBD1	TRBJ2-3	TRBV6-5	-
TGCGCCAGCAGCCAAGAAATCCAGGGAGCAACTAATGAAAAACTGTTTTTT	CASSQEIQGATNEKLFF	-	TRBJ1-4	TRBV4-1	-
TGTGCCAGCAGCGTAGGATGGTTGAACACTGAAGCTTTCTTT	CASSVGWLNTEAFF	-	TRBJ1-1	TRBV9	once
TGTGCCACCGCTCAGGGTCCCAAAAACATTCAGTACTTC	CATAQGPKNIQYF	-	TRBJ2-4	TRBV7-2	-
TGTGCCAGCAGTTCTACGGGACAGCCAACGGACACCATATATTTT	CASSSTGQPTDTIYF	TRBD1	TRBJ1-3	TRBV25-1	once